What follows is one TCR delta chain and its context. Its antigen remains unidentified. TCRdb's listed protein matches a much larger clone and diverges from this DNA's translation at residue 16, likely through a read error; the protein shown comes from the DNA. This specimen belongs to a study of γδ T cells in repeated Plasmodium falciparum infection. General observations from the study: Over time and infection, Vgamma9/Vdelta2+ repertoires remained highly stable and polyclonal.

TCRdb redid clone calling on the multiplex PCR reads using CATT. The sample lists over 90,000 delta-chain clones, 0.75% to 1% occurring once. Flow sorting of PBMC yielded separate Vgamma9/Vdelta2+ and Vdelta2-negative gammadelta T cell populations for bulk repertoire analysis. Germline assignment: CDR1 GEAIGNYY and CDR2 EKD. This CDR3 region has 18 residues. This sequence originates from a pool of human donors (malaria-infected and uninfected, not separated). With the J gene uncalled, the V gene is TRDV2; the DNA was not compared with TRDD3, the D call given in the table. Sequenced: gamma-delta T cells from blood. CDR3: CACDPVLGDPTPNDKPIF. The CDR3 DNA reads as TGTGCCTGTGACCCAGTACTGGGGGATCCTACCCCGAACGATAAACCCATCTTT.